The 13 T cell receptor beta chains below were found in one sample sequenced in a study of blood T cell repertoires in COVID-19. This table comes from immunoSEQ multiplex PCR, and its TCRdb copy is limited to in-frame clones, with some not included. The sample includes about 98,000 clones, around nine tenths of them seen just once. The sequencing sample was made of peripheral blood. The source of these receptors is a man aged 50 to 59 with acute or convalescent COVID-19.

The chain combines TRBV3-1 (or the pseudogene TRBV3-2) with TRBJ2-7; 10 bases fit TRBD1. V shed 4 bases, J shed 1 base, and the junction held 4 bases outside the gene matches. CDR3 size: 15 residues. Germline V lookup: CDR1 LGHDT, CDR2 YNNKEL (reference sequence). The CDR3, as DNA: TGTGCCAGCAGCCCAGAGGACAGGGGGTCCTACGAGCAGTACTTC. The encoded protein is CASSPEDRGSYEQYF.

J is TRBJ2-1 and V is TRBV19; perhaps TRBD2 as D (6 bases). Trimming pared 1 base from V and 12 bases from J, leaving 13 bases between. Germline loops: CDR1 LNHDA, CDR2 SQIVND (reference sequence). This CDR3 is 13 amino acids long. The CDR3 bases are TGTGCCAGTAGTATAGGGGCGACTAGTGTGCAGTTCTTC. Translated, it gives CASSIGATSVQFF.

The chain combines TRBV5-6 with TRBJ1-2, with no clear D. The CDR3 totals 13 residues. Trimming removed 1 base at V and 0 bases at J, with 4 bases between. Germline V gene data show CDR1 as SGHDT and CDR2 as YYEEEE. The CDR3 nucleotides are TGTGCCAGCAGCTTGCAGGCTAACTATGGCTACACCTTC. It is translated as CASSLQANYGYTF.

This rearrangement joins TRBV18 to TRBJ2-1, with TRBD2 matching 7 bases. The junction had 7 bases not matched to a gene; V was cut back by 1 base and J by 1 base. This CDR3 comprises 17 residues. CDR1 is KGHSH, CDR2 LQKENI, per germline. The CDR3 region has the DNA TGTGCCAGCTCACCACGGGCGGGAGCGGTTTCCTACAATGAGCAGTTCTTC. It translates to CASSPRAGAVSYNEQFF.

J is TRBJ2-1 and V is TRBV10-2, with 7 bases identical to TRBD1. CDR1 WSHSY and CDR2 SAAADI come from the germline V gene. V lost 2 bases and J lost 9; bases outside the gene matches: 25. The CDR3 extends over 20 amino acids. CDR3 DNA: TGCGCCAGCAGTGAGCCATTACAGGGGTTGATTCGAGAGTTAGGGGGTGAGCAGTTCTTC. As protein: CASSEPLQGLIRELGGEQFF.

The chain joins TRBV7-9 to TRBJ1-1, with 7 bases aligning to TRBD1. The CDR3 is made up of 16 amino acids. The V gene end was trimmed by 4 bases and the J gene end by 1 base; junction bases not matched to a gene: 9. Germline lookup yields CDR1 SEHNR and CDR2 FQNEAQ (reference sequence). DNA for the CDR3: TGTGCCAGCAGCTCAACCGAAACAGGGGCGAACACTGAAGCTTTCTTT. Translation gives CASSSTETGANTEAFF. Drawing the rest from reference TRBV7-9 and TRBJ1-1, the complete variable domain is DTGVSQNPRHKITKRGQNVTFRCDPISEHNRLYWYRQTLGQGPEFLTYFQNEAQLEKSRLLSDRFSAERPKGSFSTLEIQRTEQGDSAMYLCASSSTETGANTEAFFGQGTRLTVV.

The chain couples TRBV5-8 to TRBJ2-1, with TRBD2 matching 9 bases. The V gene's germline CDR1 is SGHTS and CDR2 YDEGEE. The CDR3 has 16 amino acids. Trimming removed 5 bases from V and 4 bases from J; junction bases left unmatched: 10. CDR3 bases: TGTGCCAGCAGTCGGGGGGAACTAGCGGGTTACAATGAGCAGTTCTTC. It is translated as CASSRGELAGYNEQFF.

The CDR3 bases are TGTGCCAGCAGTGTCTCAGGGGATACTGAAGCTTTCTTT. Its translation is CASSVSGDTEAFF. The genes are TRBV25-1 and TRBJ1-1; perhaps TRBD1 as D (6 bases). Per germline, CDR1 MGHDK and CDR2 SYGVNS. This CDR3 is 13 amino acids long. The V and J ends lost 4 bases and 5 bases respectively, with 11 bases between them.

CDR3 region: CASSSTGSYSNQPQHF. DNA of the CDR3: TGTGCCAGCAGTTCTACAGGGTCTTATAGCAATCAGCCCCAGCATTTT. The chain joins TRBV5-6 to TRBJ1-5; maybe TRBD1 (6 bases). The CDR3 contains 16 residues. From germline, CDR1 is SGHDT and CDR2 YYEEEE. V shed 5 bases and J shed 0 bases, with 15 bases lying between them. The full variable domain, rest sourced from reference TRBV5-6 and TRBJ1-5, is DAGVTQSPTHLIKTRGQQVTLRCSPKSGHDTVSWYQQALGQGPQFIFQYYEEEERQRGNFPDRFSGHQFPNYSSELNVNALLLGDSALYLCASSSTGSYSNQPQHFGDGTRLSIL.

V gene TRBV30 combines with J gene TRBJ1-4, with D perhaps matching TRBD1 (6 bases). Germline V gives CDR1 GTSNPN, CDR2 SVGIG (reference sequence). The V gene lost 2 bases and the J gene lost 4 bases, with 8 bases spanning the gap. There are 13 residues in the CDR3. The CDR3 here is CAWSMDSNEKLFF. The CDR3 DNA reads as TGTGCCTGGAGTATGGACAGTAATGAAAAACTGTTTTTT.

The gene calls are TRBV15 and TRBJ2-1, with TRBD2 matching 7 bases. J was trimmed by 4 bases and V by 7 bases; bases with no gene match: 10. This CDR3 is built from 15 residues. Per germline, CDR1 LNHNV and CDR2 YYDKDF (reference sequence). CDR3 amino acids: CATKTSATGYNEQFF. The CDR3 DNA sequence: TGTGCCACCAAAACTAGCGCTACGGGGTACAATGAGCAGTTCTTC.

The chain combines TRBV11-3 with TRBJ1-1, with 9 nucleotides matching TRBD1. Trimming removed 5 bases from V and 3 bases from J; junction bases left unmatched: 10. The CDR3 runs 16 residues. The V gene's germline CDR1 is SGHNT and CDR2 YENEEA. CDR3 region: CASSTRDRARDTEAFF. The CDR3 DNA follows: TGTGCCAGCAGCACCCGGGACAGGGCTAGGGACACTGAAGCTTTCTTT. The variable domain in full, with the rest retrieved from reference TRBV11-3 and TRBJ1-1, is EAGVVQSPRYKIIEKKQPVAFWCNPISGHNTLYWYLQNLGQGPELLIRYENEEAVDDSQLPKDRFSAERLKGVDSTLKIQPAELGDSAVYLCASSTRDRARDTEAFFGQGTRLTVV.

The V and J genes are TRBV5-6 and TRBJ2-1; D uncertain. Germline assignment: CDR1 SGHDT and CDR2 YYEEEE. Trimming removed 5 bases at V and 5 bases at J, with 11 bases between. The CDR3 has 13 amino acids. CDR3 loop: CASSWNRDNEQFF. CDR3 DNA sequence: TGTGCCAGCAGTTGGAACAGAGACAATGAGCAGTTCTTC.